Below are 21 T cell receptor beta chains sequenced from a single sample in a study of T cell changes during pregnancy in multiple sclerosis (dated by TCRdb to between 2018 and 2021). Library generation was performed with the immunoSEQ multiplex PCR assay. The table was pulled from immuneACCESS by TCRdb, which kept in-frame rearrangements only. Such tables lose some clones; where checked, under half of the loss comes from unresolved V genes, and the rest has no known cause. The sample has 40,000 or so clones on record, 90% of them singletons. The ten most abundant clones make up 0.45% to 0.55% of the sample. Specimen: CD4+ T cells from peripheral blood mononuclear cells, collected in the first trimester of pregnancy. Receptors originate from a female donor in good health, enrolled as a control in a pregnancy study.

This chain links TRBV10-3 with TRBJ1-2; 7 bases match TRBD1. Germline V gene sequence: CDR1 ENHRY, CDR2 SYGVKD. Losses at the gene ends were 8 bases for V and 8 bases for J; bases not matched to a gene: 11. The CDR3 totals 13 residues. CDR3 in amino acids: CAIEGETGTGYTF. CDR3 bases: TGTGCCATCGAGGGGGAGACAGGGACAGGCTACACCTTC.

The chain carries TRBV13 and TRBJ1-2, with D perhaps TRBD1 (5 bases). Germline lookup yields CDR1 PRHDT and CDR2 FYEKMQ (reference sequence). The V and J ends lost 4 bases and 8 bases respectively, with 17 bases between them. The CDR3 is made up of 14 amino acids. The CDR3 sequence is CASSYGRTQGGYTF. In DNA, the CDR3 is TGTGCCAGCAGCTACGGACGGACCCAGGGAGGCTACACCTTC.

This chain links TRBV15 with TRBJ2-2; 9 bases agree with TRBD1. The length of the CDR3 is 15 residues. V dropped 3 bases and J dropped 7; count of bases not matched to a gene: 6. Germline-derived CDR1 and CDR2 are LNHNV and YYDKDF (reference sequence). CDR3 loop: CATSRGTGKVGELFF. The CDR3 DNA is TGTGCCACCAGCAGGGGGACAGGGAAGGTCGGGGAGCTGTTTTTT. Drawing the rest from reference TRBV15 and TRBJ2-2, the complete variable domain is DAMVIQNPRYQVTQFGKPVTLSCSQTLNHNVMYWYQQKSSQAPKLLFHYYDKDFNNEADTPDNFQSRRPNTSFCFLDIRSPGLGDTAMYLCATSRGTGKVGELFFGEGSRLTVL.

J is TRBJ1-2 and V is TRBV11-2; D is possibly TRBD1 (6 bases). There are 12 residues in the CDR3. V was clipped by 5 bases and J by 8 bases, with 12 bases between them. From germline, CDR1 is SGHAT and CDR2 FQNNGV. The CDR3 is CASSQQGLGYTF. Written as DNA, the CDR3 is TGTGCCAGCAGCCAACAGGGTCTGGGCTACACCTTC.

This chain links TRBV5-5 with TRBJ2-7, with D unresolved. V lost 3 bases to trimming and J lost 4 bases, with 11 bases between them. This CDR3 is 13 amino acids long. Germline V gene lookup returns CDR1 SGHKS and CDR2 YYEKEE (reference sequence). CDR3 amino acids: CASSSSSRYEQYF. The CDR3, as DNA: TGTGCCAGCAGCTCCTCCTCGAGGTACGAGCAGTACTTC.

The V and J genes are TRBV19 and TRBJ2-3, with 10 bases that match TRBD2. This CDR3 has 16 amino acids. Germline V CDR1 and CDR2: LNHDA, SQIVND (reference sequence). Trimming at V came to 4 bases and at J to 1 base, leaving 5 bases not matched to a gene. DNA for the CDR3: TGTGCCAGTAGTACCCCCACTAGCGGGGGCACAGATACGCAGTATTTT. Amino acids: CASSTPTSGGTDTQYF.

The V and J genes are TRBV7-9 and TRBJ1-2; TRBD1 aligns across 9 bases. Trimming took 8 bases from V and 4 from J; bases not matched to a gene: 11. The CDR3 spans 15 residues. Per the germline V gene, CDR1 is SEHNR and CDR2 is FQNEAQ (reference sequence). The CDR3 here is CASRDQGDRAYGYTF. The CDR3 region has the DNA TGTGCCAGCCGAGACCAGGGGGACAGGGCCTATGGCTACACCTTC.

The chain uses TRBV29-1 and TRBJ1-1; maybe TRBD1 (5 bases). The V end lost 7 bases, the J end lost 4 bases, and 16 bases lay between the germline ends. Germline assignment: CDR1 SQVTM and CDR2 ANQGSEA. This CDR3 has 13 residues. CDR3 nucleotides: TGCAGCGGAAGACTTCCGGGGGGCACTGAAGCTTTCTTT. Protein: CSGRLPGGTEAFF.

J is TRBJ2-6 and V is TRBV19, with 11 bases identical to TRBD1. The CDR3 is made up of 20 amino acids. Germline V gene sequence: CDR1 LNHDA, CDR2 SQIVND (reference sequence). Losses at the gene ends were 5 bases for V and 0 bases for J; bases not matched to a gene: 12. The CDR3 region has the DNA TGTGCCAGTAGTCTCCCAGACTTCGGGACAGGGGGCTCTGGGGCCAACGTCCTGACTTTC. Encoded protein: CASSLPDFGTGGSGANVLTF.

V gene TRBV14 combines with J gene TRBJ2-7; TRBD1 matches at 7 bases. The germline V gene has CDR1 SGHDN and CDR2 FVKESK. The CDR3 has 14 residues. J lost 2 bases, V lost 1 base, and 2 bases had no gene match. The CDR3: CASSQGQGPYEQYF. CDR3 sequence (DNA): TGTGCCAGCAGCCAAGGACAGGGACCCTACGAGCAGTACTTC.

The chain employs TRBV5-6 and TRBJ1-2; D possibly corresponds to TRBD1 (6 bases). V was cut by 4 bases and J by 0 bases, with 19 bases left in between. The CDR3 length is 17 residues. The germline gives CDR1 SGHDT, CDR2 YYEEEE. CDR3 DNA sequence: TGTGCCAGCAGCCTGAGGAAGGGGGATAGGGCTAACTATGGCTACACCTTC. The encoded protein is CASSLRKGDRANYGYTF. The whole variable domain, remainder taken from reference TRBV5-6 and TRBJ1-2, is DAGVTQSPTHLIKTRGQQVTLRCSPKSGHDTVSWYQQALGQGPQFIFQYYEEEERQRGNFPDRFSGHQFPNYSSELNVNALLLGDSALYLCASSLRKGDRANYGYTFGSGTRLTVV.

With regard to this clone: The germline gene is not matched at one end of the junction; a read error may be the cause. This chain uses TRBV7-7 with TRBJ2-5; 8 positions agree with TRBD2. The CDR3 is made up of 18 amino acids. Germline CDR1 reads SSHAT; CDR2 reads FNYEAQ (reference sequence). The CDR3: CASSKRLRGGQFQETQYF. The CDR3 bases are TGTGCTAGCAGCAAACGACTACGCGGGGGGCAATTCCAAGAGACCCAGTACTTC.

The rearrangement joins TRBV2 to TRBJ2-1; TRBD2 aligns across 9 bases. J was trimmed by 6 bases and V by 7 bases; bases with no gene match: 7. The CDR3 length is 14 residues. Looked up from germline, CDR1 is SNHLY and CDR2 is FYNNEI. The DNA of the CDR3 is TGTGCCAGCATCCGCGGGGGGGCTCTCAATGAGCAGTTCTTC. Translated: CASIRGGALNEQFF.

This clone was seen a single time. V is TRBV7-2 and J is TRBJ2-6; a weak D match, TRBD2 (5 bases). V lost 7 bases and J 5 bases, leaving 9 bases between the germline ends. The CDR3 covers 13 residues. The germline V gene encodes CDR1 SGHTA and CDR2 FQGNSA. The DNA of the CDR3 is TGTGCCAGCACCCCGGGGAGGGCCAACGTCCTGACTTTC. Amino acids: CASTPGRANVLTF.

CDR3 coding DNA: TGTGCCAGCAGCTTAGGGGGGACAGAATCCACCGAGCAGTACTTC. Residues: CASSLGGTESTEQYF. This chain links TRBV11-3 with TRBJ2-7; TRBD1 matches at 7 bases. The germline V gene has CDR1 SGHNT and CDR2 YENEEA. V was clipped by 1 base and J by 6 bases; unmatched bases: 9. This CDR3 spans 15 amino acids.

The rearrangement joins TRBV5-4 to TRBJ2-3, with TRBD2 matching over 12 bases. The CDR3 covers 15 residues. Per the germline V gene, CDR1 is SGHNT and CDR2 is YYREEE (reference sequence). V lost 4 bases, J lost 5 bases, and 5 bases stayed unmatched. The CDR3 nucleotides are TGTGCCAGCAGCCCGGGACTAGCGGGCGGAGATACGCAGTATTTT. Translated: CASSPGLAGGDTQYF.

The genes are TRBV20-1 and TRBJ1-1; 12 positions match TRBD1. V was clipped by 6 bases and J by 9 bases; unmatched bases: 2. The CDR3 is made up of 11 amino acids. Germline-derived CDR1 and CDR2 are DFQATT and SNEGSKA (reference sequence). CDR3 DNA: TGCAGTGCCAGGGACAGGGGGCAAGCTTTCTTT. Its protein product is CSARDRGQAFF.

V and J are TRBV4-2 and TRBJ1-1; 8 bases align to TRBD1. The J segment lost 4 bases and the V segment lost 1 base, leaving 11 bases of the junction unmatched. Germline V CDR1 and CDR2: LGHNA, YNFKEQ. This CDR3 region has 17 residues. The CDR3 reads CASSQGRRVTGGTEAFF. The CDR3 bases are TGTGCCAGCAGCCAAGGAAGGAGGGTTACAGGGGGCACTGAAGCTTTCTTT.

This chain joins TRBV19 and TRBJ1-2, with D perhaps TRBD1 (5 bases). Germline values: CDR1 LNHDA, CDR2 SQIVND (reference sequence). V lost 5 bases and J 6 bases, leaving 10 bases between the germline ends. This CDR3 comprises 12 residues. CDR3 residues: CASSRQGDGYTF. The CDR3 DNA sequence: TGTGCCAGTAGTCGGCAGGGTGATGGCTACACCTTC.

J is TRBJ1-5 and V is TRBV2; D is unclear. Trimming removed 5 bases at V and 0 bases at J, with 2 bases between. Germline values: CDR1 SNHLY, CDR2 FYNNEI. The CDR3 runs 12 residues. CDR3 region: CASSYSNQPQHF. The CDR3 coding sequence is TGTGCCAGCAGTTATAGCAATCAGCCCCAGCATTTT.

The CDR3 protein is CASSERRNNEQFF. CDR3 in DNA: TGTGCCAGCTCTGAGCGTAGAAACAATGAGCAGTTCTTC. V usage is TRBV18 and J usage is TRBJ2-1; D not certain. V lost 6 bases and J 5 bases, leaving 11 bases between the germline ends. The CDR3 length is 13 residues. Per germline, CDR1 KGHSH and CDR2 LQKENI.